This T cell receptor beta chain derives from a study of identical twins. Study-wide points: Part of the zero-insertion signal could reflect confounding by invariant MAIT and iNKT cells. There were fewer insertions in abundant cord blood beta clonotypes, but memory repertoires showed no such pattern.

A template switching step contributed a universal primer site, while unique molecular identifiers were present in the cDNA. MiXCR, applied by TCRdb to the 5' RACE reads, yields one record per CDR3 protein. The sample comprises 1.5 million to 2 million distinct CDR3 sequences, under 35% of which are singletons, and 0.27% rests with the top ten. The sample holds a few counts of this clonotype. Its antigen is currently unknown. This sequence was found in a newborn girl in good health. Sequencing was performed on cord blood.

The chain's CDR3 is CASSLLRDNNEQFF. The DNA of the CDR3 is TGCGCCAGCAGCTTGCTCCGGGACAACAATGAGCAGTTCTTC. The chain links TRBV5-1 to TRBJ2-1; a weak D match, TRBD1 (6 bases). There are 14 residues in the CDR3. With 1 base removed from V and 5 bases from J, the gap between germline ends came to 10 bases. Germline V CDR1 and CDR2: SGHRS, YFSETQ.